This T cell receptor (beta chain) was retrieved from a study of spatial heterogeneity in lung cancer. TCRdb reprocessed the 5' RACE reads with MiXCR, giving one entry per CDR3 protein. This repertoire shows approximately 12,000 distinct CDR3 sequences, around an eighth found once; its top ten account for roughly 2.6%. Germline CDR1 reads SNHLY; CDR2 reads FYNNEI. The CDR3 is 10 amino acids. V shed 8 bases and J shed 7 bases, with 8 bases lying between them. Time point given: sample taken at primary tumor resection. The input material, whole RNA from tumor, nontumor lung or frozen PBMC, was sequenced unsorted. The donor group consisted of some 70 patients who had untreated, early-stage non-small cell lung cancer. Relative to its sample, this clonotype is medium-sized.

The chain carries TRBV2 and TRBJ1-1; D uncertain. The sequence was obtained from a female donor with early-stage non-small cell lung cancer. The source was PBMCs, collected at surgery. CDR3: CASVKVEAFF. Here the CDR3 DNA reads TGTGCCAGCGTGAAAGTTGAAGCTTTCTTT.